Here is one T cell receptor (beta chain) with its context. Its specificity is unknown. The V end lost 4 bases, the J end lost 2 bases, and 9 bases lay between the germline ends. This CDR3 is built from 13 residues. In germline, CDR1 is SEHNR, CDR2 FQNEAQ (reference sequence). Profiled with immunoSEQ multiplex PCR; TCRdb holds only in-frame clones, not every one. There are tens of thousands of clones in the sample; 60% to 75% occur only once, and around 5% lies in the top ten. This sample is drawn from a study of tumor-infiltrating lymphocytes in localized non-small cell lung cancer. Study details: Several tumor histologies, both smoking statuses, and some post-neoadjuvant chemotherapy samples were included. From each patient, both tumor and uninvolved lung, non-adjacent to tumor, were sampled. The study's findings and limits: Not all patients were TCR sequenced, owing to tissue quantity.

The sequenced material came from lung tumor tissue. The sequence came from a human donor with non-small cell lung cancer. The chain recombines TRBV7-9 with TRBJ2-7; D unclear. CDR3 protein: CASSSQSPYEQYF. CDR3 bases: TGTGCCAGCAGCTCACAGAGTCCCTACGAGCAGTACTTC.